The TCR beta chain under discussion was sequenced for a study of graft-versus-host responses after intestinal transplantation. Overall study: Each patient got anti-thymocyte globulin induction, then tacrolimus and steroids for around three years.

Assay used: immunoSEQ multiplex PCR; TCRdb lists only in-frame clones, some missing. The sample includes 85,000 to 100,000 clones, roughly 90% of them seen just once. Points from the study as a whole: GvH clones were found in recipient marrow; some appeared first in ileum or blood. Those patients showing graft-donor T cell macrochimerism displayed high graft-versus-host to host-versus-graft clonal ratios in allografts. Circulating GvH clone levels at their peak were associated with HvG declines (early post-transplant).

CDR3 length: 13 amino acids. V dropped 7 bases and J dropped 6; count of bases not matched to a gene: 8. CDR1 and CDR2 (germline): ENHRY, SYGVKD. With respect to this clone: Its specificity is not known.

The source was unstimulated CD4+ T cells sorted from spleen or lymph node cells, collected before transplant. This sequence originates from a human donor who was the organ donor for an intestinal transplant. V usage is TRBV10-3 and J usage is TRBJ1-2; 7 bases fit TRBD1. The chain's CDR3 is CAITPTGSDGYTF. The DNA of the CDR3 is TGTGCCATCACACCGACAGGGTCGGATGGCTACACCTTC.